One sample yielded the 14 T cell receptor beta chains listed below, sequenced in a study of CD8+ T cells in alopecia areata. Treatment: oral pan-JAK inhibitor, 5-10 mg twice daily. Sequencing relied on a cDNA template that was reverse transcribed from extracted RNA. TCRdb's table, derived via immunoSEQ multiplex PCR, lists solely in-frame clones and lacks some. The sample yields tens of thousands of clones, roughly 65% seen once. The sequencing here drew on CD8+ T cells sorted from blood, taken at week 4, from a patient treated with tofacitinib. The source is a human donor with alopecia areata.

This clone was counted once. V is TRBV5-6 and J is TRBJ2-1, with 10 nucleotides matching TRBD1. V was clipped by 3 bases and J by 6 bases; unmatched bases: 6. Germline assignment: CDR1 SGHDT and CDR2 YYEEEE. The length of the CDR3 is 15 residues. The CDR3 DNA is TGTGCCAGCAGCTGGGACAGGGGTGGTTCCAATGAGCAGTTCTTC. Encoded protein: CASSWDRGGSNEQFF.

The V call is TRBV30, the J call TRBJ2-7; tentatively, D is TRBD1 (6 bases). The CDR3 has 14 residues. From germline, CDR1 is GTSNPN and CDR2 SVGIG (reference sequence). V lost 3 bases and J 3 bases, leaving 15 bases between the germline ends. The CDR3 reads CAWSAGQSRYEQYF. CDR3 in DNA: TGTGCCTGGAGCGCCGGACAGTCCCGCTACGAGCAGTACTTC.

The chain links TRBV14 to TRBJ2-7; TRBD1 agrees at 7 bases. This CDR3 comprises 17 residues. J lost 3 bases, V lost 1 base, and 12 bases had no gene match. CDR1 SGHDN and CDR2 FVKESK come from the germline V gene. CDR3 in DNA: TGTGCCAGCAGCCAAGCCAATGGACAGGCCGAACACTACGAGCAGTACTTC. Translation gives CASSQANGQAEHYEQYF.

This chain links TRBV5-1 with TRBJ2-1; D call uncertain. This CDR3 is 13 amino acids long. Germline-derived CDR1 and CDR2 are SGHRS and YFSETQ. V dropped 1 base and J dropped 8 bases, with 10 bases sitting between them. In nucleotides, the CDR3 is TGCGCCAGCAGCTTGTCGACCATCTATGAGCAGTTCTTC. This translates into CASSLSTIYEQFF.

V gene TRBV29-1 combines with J gene TRBJ1-1; D perhaps matches TRBD1 (5 bases). This CDR3 contains 13 residues. V was shortened by 6 bases and J by 2 bases, with 13 bases between the two germline ends. Germline loops: CDR1 SQVTM, CDR2 ANQGSEA. The CDR3 here is CSVQGGANTEAFF. CDR3 bases: TGCAGCGTGCAGGGAGGGGCCAACACTGAAGCTTTCTTT.

The chain combines TRBV9 with TRBJ1-2, with D hard to call. The CDR3 length is 12 residues. Looked up from germline, CDR1 is SGDLS and CDR2 is YYNGEE. Deletions cut 6 bases from V and 8 bases from J, with 14 bases between. The CDR3 DNA is TGTGCCAGCAACTCCGCCCGCGGGGGCTACACCTTC. Encoded protein: CASNSARGGYTF.

The genes are TRBV15 and TRBJ2-1; the D is unclear. Trimming shortened V by 9 bases and J by 0 bases, and 6 bases separated the two germline ends. The CDR3 contains 12 residues. In germline, CDR1 is LNHNV, CDR2 YYDKDF (reference sequence). CDR3 amino acids: CATTDSYNEQFF. The CDR3, as DNA: TGTGCCACAACCGACTCCTACAATGAGCAGTTCTTC.

The V call is TRBV30, the J call TRBJ1-1; D remains unclear. Between the trimmed V and J ends, which lost 7 bases and 1 base, there was a span of 10 bases. This CDR3 has 12 residues. CDR1 GTSNPN and CDR2 SVGIG come from the germline V gene (reference sequence). The CDR3 DNA reads TGTGCCTATCAGGCAGCGAACACTGAAGCTTTCTTT. This codes for CAYQAANTEAFF.

This chain connects TRBV4-3 to TRBJ2-1; no firm D call. The germline gives CDR1 LGHNA, CDR2 YSLEER. The CDR3 consists of 13 residues. The germline V and J ends were trimmed by 0 bases and 7 bases, with 7 bases remaining between them. For the CDR3, the DNA is TGCGCCAGCAGCCAAGAGATGCTGAATGAGCAGTTCTTC. Protein product: CASSQEMLNEQFF.

The chain has TRBV7-8 and TRBJ1-1; a possible D gene is TRBD1 (6 bases). Trimming took 1 base from V and 4 from J, leaving 7 bases between them. CDR1 and CDR2 from the germline V gene are SGHVS and FQNEAQ. CDR3 length equals 13 residues. The CDR3 loop is CASSLGGGTEAFF. The CDR3, as DNA: TGTGCCAGCAGCTTAGGAGGGGGCACTGAAGCTTTCTTT. The entire variable domain, with the rest obtained from reference TRBV7-8 and TRBJ1-1, is as follows: GAGVSQSPRYKVAKRGQDVALRCDPISGHVSLFWYQQALGQGPEFLTYFQNEAQLDKSGLPSDRFFAERPEGSVSTLKIQRTQQEDSAVYLCASSLGGGTEAFFGQGTRLTVV.

Turning to this clone: Other DNA variants within this sample encode the same CDR3. The J gene is TRBJ1-6, the V gene TRBV30; 7 bases line up with TRBD1. The germline CDR1 and CDR2 sequences are GTSNPN and SVGIG (reference sequence). The CDR3 runs 14 residues. Trimming took 4 bases from V and 8 from J; bases not matched to a gene: 8. CDR3 bases: TGTGCCTGGAATGCGGGGCAGGGGGATTCACCCCTCCACTTT. Its protein product is CAWNAGQGDSPLHF.

This clone occurred a few times. The chain couples TRBV25-1 to TRBJ2-6; no reliable D call. Germline CDR1 MGHDK, CDR2 SYGVNS. The CDR3 extends over 12 amino acids. Trimming took 10 bases from V and 4 from J, leaving 8 bases between them. The CDR3, as DNA: TGTGCCATCCAGGCCGGGGCCAACGTCCTGACTTTC. Encoded protein: CAIQAGANVLTF.

The rearrangement links TRBV9 to TRBJ2-2; 7 bases map to TRBD1. CDR3 size: 15 residues. The germline gives CDR1 SGDLS, CDR2 YYNGEE. The V gene end was trimmed by 5 bases and the J gene end by 4 bases; junction bases not matched to a gene: 8. Here the CDR3 reads CASSPRTGATGELFF. For the CDR3, the DNA is TGTGCCAGCAGTCCCAGAACAGGGGCCACCGGGGAGCTGTTTTTT.

The genes are TRBV7-2 and TRBJ1-2, with 11 bases that match TRBD1. The CDR3 consists of 15 residues. The V segment lost 3 bases and the J segment 6 bases; nucleotides outside the gene matches: 6. Per germline, CDR1 SGHTA and CDR2 FQGNSA. The CDR3 is CASSFMDRGLDGYTF. In nucleotides, the CDR3 is TGTGCCAGCAGCTTTATGGACAGGGGGCTTGATGGCTACACCTTC.